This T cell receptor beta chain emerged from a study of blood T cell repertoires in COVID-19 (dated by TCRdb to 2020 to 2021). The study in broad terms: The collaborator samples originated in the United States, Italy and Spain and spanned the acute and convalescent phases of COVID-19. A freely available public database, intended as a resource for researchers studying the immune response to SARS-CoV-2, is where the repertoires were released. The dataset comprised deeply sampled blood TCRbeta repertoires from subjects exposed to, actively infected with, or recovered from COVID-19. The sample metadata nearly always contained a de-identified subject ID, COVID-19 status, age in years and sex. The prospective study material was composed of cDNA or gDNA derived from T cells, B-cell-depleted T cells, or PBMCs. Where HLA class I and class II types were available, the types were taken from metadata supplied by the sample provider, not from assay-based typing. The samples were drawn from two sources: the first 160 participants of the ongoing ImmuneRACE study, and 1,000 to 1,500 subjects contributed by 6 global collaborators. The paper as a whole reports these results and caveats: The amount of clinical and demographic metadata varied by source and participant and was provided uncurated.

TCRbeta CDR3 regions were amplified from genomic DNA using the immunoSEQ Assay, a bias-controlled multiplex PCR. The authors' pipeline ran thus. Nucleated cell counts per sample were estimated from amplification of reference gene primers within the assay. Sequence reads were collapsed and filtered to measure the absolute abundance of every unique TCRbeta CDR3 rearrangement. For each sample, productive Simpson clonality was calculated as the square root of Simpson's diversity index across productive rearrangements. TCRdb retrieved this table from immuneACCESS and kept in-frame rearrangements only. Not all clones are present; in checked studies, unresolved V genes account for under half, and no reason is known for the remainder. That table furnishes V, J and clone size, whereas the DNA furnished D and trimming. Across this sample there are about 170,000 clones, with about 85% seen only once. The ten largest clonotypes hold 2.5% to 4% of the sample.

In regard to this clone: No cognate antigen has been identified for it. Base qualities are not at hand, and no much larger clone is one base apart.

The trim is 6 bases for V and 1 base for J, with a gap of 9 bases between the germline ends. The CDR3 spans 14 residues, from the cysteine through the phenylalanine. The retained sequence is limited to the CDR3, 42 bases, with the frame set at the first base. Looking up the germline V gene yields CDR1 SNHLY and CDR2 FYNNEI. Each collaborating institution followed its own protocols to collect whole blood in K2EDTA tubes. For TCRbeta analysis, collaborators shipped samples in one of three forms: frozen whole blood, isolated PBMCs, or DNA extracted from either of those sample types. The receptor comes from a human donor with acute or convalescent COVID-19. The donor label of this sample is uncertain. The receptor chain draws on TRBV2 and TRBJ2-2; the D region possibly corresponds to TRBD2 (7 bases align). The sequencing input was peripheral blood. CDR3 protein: CASRGGGNTGELFF. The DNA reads TGTGCCAGCAGGGGAGGGGGGAACACCGGGGAGCTGTTTTTT.